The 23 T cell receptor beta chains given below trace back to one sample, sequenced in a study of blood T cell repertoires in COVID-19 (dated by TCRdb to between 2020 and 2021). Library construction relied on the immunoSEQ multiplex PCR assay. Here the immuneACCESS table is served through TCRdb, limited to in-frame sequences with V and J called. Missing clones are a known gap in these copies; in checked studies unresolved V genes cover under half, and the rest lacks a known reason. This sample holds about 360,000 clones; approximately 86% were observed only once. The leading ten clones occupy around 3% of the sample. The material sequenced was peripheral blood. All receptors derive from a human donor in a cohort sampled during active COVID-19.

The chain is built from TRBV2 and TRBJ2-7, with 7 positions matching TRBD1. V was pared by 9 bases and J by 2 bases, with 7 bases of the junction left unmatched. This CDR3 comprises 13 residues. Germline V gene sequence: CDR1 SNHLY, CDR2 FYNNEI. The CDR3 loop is CASLRDRTYEQYF. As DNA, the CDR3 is TGTGCCAGTTTACGGGACAGAACCTACGAGCAGTACTTC.

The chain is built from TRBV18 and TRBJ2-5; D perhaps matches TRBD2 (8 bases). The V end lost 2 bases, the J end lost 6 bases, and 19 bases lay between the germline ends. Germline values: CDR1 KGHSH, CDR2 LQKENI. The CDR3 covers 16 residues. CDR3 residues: CASSPGLAGGIKTQYF. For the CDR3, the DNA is TGTGCCAGCTCACCAGGACTAGCAGGGGGAATAAAGACCCAGTACTTC.

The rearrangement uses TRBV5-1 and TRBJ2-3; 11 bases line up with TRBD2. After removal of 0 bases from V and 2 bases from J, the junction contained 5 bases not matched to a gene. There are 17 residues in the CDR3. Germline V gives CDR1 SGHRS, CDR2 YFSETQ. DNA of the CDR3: TGCGCCAGCAGCTTGGCCCTAGCGGGAGGAGACACAGATACGCAGTATTTT. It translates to CASSLALAGGDTDTQYF.

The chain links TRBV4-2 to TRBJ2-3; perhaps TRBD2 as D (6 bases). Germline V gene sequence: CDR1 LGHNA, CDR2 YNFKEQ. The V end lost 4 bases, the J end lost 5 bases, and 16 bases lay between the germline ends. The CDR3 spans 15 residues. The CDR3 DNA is TGTGCCAGCAGCCGCCGTGGGGGGAGCCAAGATACGCAGTATTTT. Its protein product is CASSRRGGSQDTQYF.

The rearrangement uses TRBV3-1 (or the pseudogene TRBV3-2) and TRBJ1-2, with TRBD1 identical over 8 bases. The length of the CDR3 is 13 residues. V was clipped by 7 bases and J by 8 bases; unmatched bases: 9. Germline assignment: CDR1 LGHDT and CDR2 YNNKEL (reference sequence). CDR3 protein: CASIGTGHGGYTF. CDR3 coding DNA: TGTGCCAGCATTGGGACAGGCCATGGGGGCTACACCTTC.

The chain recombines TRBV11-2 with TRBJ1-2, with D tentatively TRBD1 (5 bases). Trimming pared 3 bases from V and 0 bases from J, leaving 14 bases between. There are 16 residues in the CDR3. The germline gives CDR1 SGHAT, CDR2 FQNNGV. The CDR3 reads CASSLQLTVPNYGYTF. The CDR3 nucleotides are TGTGCCAGCAGCTTGCAATTGACAGTGCCTAACTATGGCTACACCTTC.

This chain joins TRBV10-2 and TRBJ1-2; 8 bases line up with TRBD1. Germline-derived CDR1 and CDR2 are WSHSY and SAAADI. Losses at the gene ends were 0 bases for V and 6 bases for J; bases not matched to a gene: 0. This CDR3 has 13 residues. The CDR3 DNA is TGCGCCAGCAGTGAGTCGACAGGGGATGGCTACACCTTC. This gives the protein CASSESTGDGYTF.

CDR3 sequence reads: CASSPGQINEQFF. The CDR3 DNA reads as TGTGCCAGCTCACCTGGACAGATCAATGAGCAGTTCTTC. The rearrangement uses TRBV18 and TRBJ2-1; D perhaps matches TRBD1 (6 bases). V lost 3 bases and J lost 6, with 9 bases in between. Germline CDR1 is KGHSH and CDR2 is LQKENI. The CDR3 is made up of 13 amino acids.

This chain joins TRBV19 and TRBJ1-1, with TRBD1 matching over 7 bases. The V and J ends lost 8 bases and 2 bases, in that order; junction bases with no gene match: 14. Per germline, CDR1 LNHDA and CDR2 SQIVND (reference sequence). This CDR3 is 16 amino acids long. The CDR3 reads CASSRSPGQRNTEAFF. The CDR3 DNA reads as TGTGCCAGTTCGAGGTCCCCGGGACAGAGAAACACTGAAGCTTTCTTT.

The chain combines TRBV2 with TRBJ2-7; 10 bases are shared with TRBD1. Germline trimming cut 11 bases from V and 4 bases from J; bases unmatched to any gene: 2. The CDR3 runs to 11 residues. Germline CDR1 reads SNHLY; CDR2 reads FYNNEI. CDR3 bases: TGTGCCCGACAGGGGGCTTACGAGCAGTACTTC. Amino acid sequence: CARQGAYEQYF.

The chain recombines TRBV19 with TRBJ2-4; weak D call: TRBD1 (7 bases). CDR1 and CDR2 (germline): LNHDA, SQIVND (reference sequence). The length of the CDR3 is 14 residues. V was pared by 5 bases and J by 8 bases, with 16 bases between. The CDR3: CASSPPDREDIQYF. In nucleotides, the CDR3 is TGTGCCAGTAGTCCGCCCGACAGGGAGGACATTCAGTACTTC.

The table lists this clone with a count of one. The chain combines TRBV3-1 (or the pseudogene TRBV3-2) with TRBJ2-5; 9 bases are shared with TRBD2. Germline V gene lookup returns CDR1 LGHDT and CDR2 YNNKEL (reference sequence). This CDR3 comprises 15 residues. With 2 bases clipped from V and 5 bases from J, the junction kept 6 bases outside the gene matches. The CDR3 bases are TGTGCCAGCAGCCAAAGCGGGGGGAGGTTTGAGACCCAGTACTTC. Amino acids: CASSQSGGRFETQYF.

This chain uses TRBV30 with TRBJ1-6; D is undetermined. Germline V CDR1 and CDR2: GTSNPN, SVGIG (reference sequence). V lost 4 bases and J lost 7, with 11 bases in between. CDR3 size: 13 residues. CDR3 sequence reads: CAWTGSGNSPLHF. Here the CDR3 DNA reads TGTGCCTGGACTGGGTCGGGGAATTCACCCCTCCACTTT.

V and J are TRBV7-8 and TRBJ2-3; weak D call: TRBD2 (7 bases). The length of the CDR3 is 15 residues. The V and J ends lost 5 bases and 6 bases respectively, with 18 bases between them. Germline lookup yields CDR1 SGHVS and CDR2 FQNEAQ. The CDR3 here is CASSTKGGAGDTQYF. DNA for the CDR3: TGTGCCAGCAGCACAAAAGGGGGGGCGGGCGATACGCAGTATTTT. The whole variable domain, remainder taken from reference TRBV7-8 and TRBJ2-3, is GAGVSQSPRYKVAKRGQDVALRCDPISGHVSLFWYQQALGQGPEFLTYFQNEAQLDKSGLPSDRFFAERPEGSVSTLKIQRTQQEDSAVYLCASSTKGGAGDTQYFGPGTRLTVL.

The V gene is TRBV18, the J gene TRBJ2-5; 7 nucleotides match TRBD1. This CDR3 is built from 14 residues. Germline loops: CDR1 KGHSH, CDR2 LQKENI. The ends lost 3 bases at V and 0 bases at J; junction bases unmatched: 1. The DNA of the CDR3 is TGTGCCAGCTCACCTGGGACAGACCAAGAGACCCAGTACTTC. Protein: CASSPGTDQETQYF.

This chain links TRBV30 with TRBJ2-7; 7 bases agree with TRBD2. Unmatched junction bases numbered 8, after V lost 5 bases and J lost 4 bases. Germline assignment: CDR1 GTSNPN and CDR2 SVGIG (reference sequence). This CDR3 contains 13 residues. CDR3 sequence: CAWGDGRRYEQYF. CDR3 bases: TGTGCCTGGGGGGACGGGAGGAGGTACGAGCAGTACTTC.

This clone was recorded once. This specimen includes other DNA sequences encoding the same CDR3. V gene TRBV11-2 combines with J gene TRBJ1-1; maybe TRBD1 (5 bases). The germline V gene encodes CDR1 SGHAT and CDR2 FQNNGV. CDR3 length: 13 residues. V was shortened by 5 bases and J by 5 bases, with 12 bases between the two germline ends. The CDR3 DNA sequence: TGTGCCAGCAGCCTTGGAAGGGGTACTGAAGCTTTCTTT. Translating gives CASSLGRGTEAFF.

CDR3: CASSSDRVIVPLHF. CDR3 sequence (DNA): TGTGCCAGCAGCTCGGACAGGGTGATCGTGCCCCTCCACTTT. V usage is TRBV7-2 and J usage is TRBJ1-6, with 8 bases identical to TRBD1. V shed 4 bases, J shed 13 bases, and the junction held 9 bases outside the gene matches. This CDR3 spans 14 amino acids. The germline V gene has CDR1 SGHTA and CDR2 FQGNSA.

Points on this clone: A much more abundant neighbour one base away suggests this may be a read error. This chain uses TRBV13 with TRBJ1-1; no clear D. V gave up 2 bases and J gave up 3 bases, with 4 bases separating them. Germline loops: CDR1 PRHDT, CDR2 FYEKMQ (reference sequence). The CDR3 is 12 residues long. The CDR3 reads CASSLPYTEAFF. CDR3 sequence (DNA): TGTGCCAGCAGCTTACCTTACACTGAAGCTTTCTTT.

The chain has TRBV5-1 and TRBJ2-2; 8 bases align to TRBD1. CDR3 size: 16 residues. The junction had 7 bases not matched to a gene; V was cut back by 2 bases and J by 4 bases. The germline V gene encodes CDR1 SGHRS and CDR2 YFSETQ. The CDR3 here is CASSLRTGLGTGELFF. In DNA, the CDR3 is TGCGCCAGCAGCTTACGGACAGGGTTAGGCACCGGGGAGCTGTTTTTT.

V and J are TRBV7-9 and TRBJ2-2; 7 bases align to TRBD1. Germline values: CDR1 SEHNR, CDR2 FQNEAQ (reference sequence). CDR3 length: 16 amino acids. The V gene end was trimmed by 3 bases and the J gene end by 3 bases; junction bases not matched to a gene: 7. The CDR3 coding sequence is TGTGCCAGCAGCTTTCGCCCCGGGACAGACACCGGGGAGCTGTTTTTT. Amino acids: CASSFRPGTDTGELFF. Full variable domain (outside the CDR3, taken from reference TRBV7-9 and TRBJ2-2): DTGVSQNPRHKITKRGQNVTFRCDPISEHNRLYWYRQTLGQGPEFLTYFQNEAQLEKSRLLSDRFSAERPKGSFSTLEIQRTEQGDSAMYLCASSFRPGTDTGELFFGEGSRLTVL.

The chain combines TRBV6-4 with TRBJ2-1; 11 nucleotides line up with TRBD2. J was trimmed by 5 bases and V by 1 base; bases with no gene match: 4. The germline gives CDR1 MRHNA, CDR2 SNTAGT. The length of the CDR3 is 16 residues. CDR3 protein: CASSDFGTSGHNEQFF. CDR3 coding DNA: TGTGCCAGCAGTGACTTTGGGACTAGCGGTCACAATGAGCAGTTCTTC.

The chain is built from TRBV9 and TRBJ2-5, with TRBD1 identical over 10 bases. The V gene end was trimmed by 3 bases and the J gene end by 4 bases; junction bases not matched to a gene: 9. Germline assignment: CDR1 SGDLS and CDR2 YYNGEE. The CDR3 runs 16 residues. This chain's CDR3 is CASSAEGQGIRETQYF. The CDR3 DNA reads TGTGCCAGCAGCGCTGAGGGACAGGGGATTCGAGAGACCCAGTACTTC.